This T cell receptor beta chain was observed in a study of cytomegalovirus exposure and HLA in healthy donors. The PCR employed 60 Vbeta primers together with 13 Jbeta primers. Some clones are missing from TCRdb's copy, which holds only in-frame ones; the method was immunoSEQ multiplex PCR. The sample carries 150,000 to 160,000 clones, approximately 80% recorded once. The CDR3 consists of 15 residues. Looked up from germline, CDR1 is MNHEY and CDR2 is SMNVEV (reference sequence). V was shortened by 11 bases and J by 5 bases, with 22 bases between the two germline ends. At the time of sampling, donors were nominally healthy, though unrecorded immune exposures were likely.

The source is a man younger than 40 in good health and CMV-seropositive. Specimen: PBMCs. The V and J genes are TRBV27 and TRBJ1-5; D remains unclear. CDR3 protein: CASDEGGRPDQPQHF. The CDR3 DNA is TGTGCCTCGGATGAAGGAGGGCGCCCCGATCAGCCCCAGCATTTT.